This T cell receptor (beta chain) was recovered during a study of regulatory T cells in long-lasting Graves disease. Study-level background: For under 3 months, newly diagnosed Graves' patients had been taking antithyroid drugs.

Study findings and constraints: New patients shared about a thousand public clonotypes, fewer than the 2,500 to 3,500 shared by persistent patients. Newly diagnosed Graves' patients exceeded persistent ones in TCR diversity.

The time point here: newly diagnosed GD, antithyroid drugs for less than 3 months. Extracted PBMC RNA gave rise to the TCR library. Building of the TCR beta libraries involved iRepertoire HTBI primers and Arm-PCR of CDR3 regions. TCRdb used MiXCR to reprocess the multiplex PCR reads, holding one entry per CDR3 protein. The sample lists roughly 500,000 distinct CDR3 sequences; approximately 13% were seen once. Trimming took 1 base from V and 6 from J, leaving 25 bases between them. CDR1 DFQATT and CDR2 SNEGSKA come from the germline V gene (reference sequence). The CDR3 totals 18 residues. This clonotype has at least ten counts. The target antigen is unknown. These same records also appear under a second study, on T cells in Graves' hyperthyroidism and ophthalmopathy. From that study: A set of HTBI primers served as the primers for a first-round RT-PCR of the TCR CDR3.

The chain employs TRBV20-1 and TRBJ2-1; D ambiguous. The TCR comes from a man aged 25-40 years with Graves disease. The sequences come from peripheral blood mononuclear cells (PBMCs), collected at new diagnosis, from a patient treated with antithyroid drugs. The CDR3 sequence: CSARVAAPEGPSSNEQFF. CDR3 bases: TGCAGTGCTAGAGTCGCCGCCCCGGAAGGGCCCTCTAGCAATGAGCAGTTCTTC.